Detailed here is one TCR beta chain. The antigen is unknown. The data were obtained in a study of cytomegalovirus exposure and HLA in healthy donors. Study outcomes and limitations: A later analysis reportedly identified an Asian-associated ancestry cluster as carrying fewer N-insertions than the approximately 670-donor mean.

13 Jbeta primers and 60 Vbeta primers were used for the PCR. Profiled with immunoSEQ multiplex PCR; TCRdb holds only in-frame clones, not every one. The data contain about 140,000 clones, just over 70% of them seen just once; the ten biggest clones take up under 2%. Trimming left V 8 bases short and J 0 bases short, with 17 bases between. The germline V gene has CDR1 LNHDA and CDR2 SQIVND (reference sequence). CDR3 length: 16 amino acids. V and J are TRBV19 and TRBJ2-1; tentative D call: TRBD1 (6 bases). Sequencing input: PBMCs. This receptor was taken from a woman aged 30 to 39 in good health and CMV-seronegative. CDR3 in DNA: TGTGCCAGTGGGCTTGGACAGAGCAGCTCCTACAATGAGCAGTTCTTC. Translation: CASGLGQSSSYNEQFF. The whole variable domain, remainder taken from reference TRBV19 and TRBJ2-1, is DGGITQSPKYLFRKEGQNVTLSCEQNLNHDAMYWYRQDPGQGLRLIYYSQIVNDFQKGDIAEGYSVSREKKESFPLTVTSAQKNPTAFYLCASGLGQSSSYNEQFFGPGTRLTVL.